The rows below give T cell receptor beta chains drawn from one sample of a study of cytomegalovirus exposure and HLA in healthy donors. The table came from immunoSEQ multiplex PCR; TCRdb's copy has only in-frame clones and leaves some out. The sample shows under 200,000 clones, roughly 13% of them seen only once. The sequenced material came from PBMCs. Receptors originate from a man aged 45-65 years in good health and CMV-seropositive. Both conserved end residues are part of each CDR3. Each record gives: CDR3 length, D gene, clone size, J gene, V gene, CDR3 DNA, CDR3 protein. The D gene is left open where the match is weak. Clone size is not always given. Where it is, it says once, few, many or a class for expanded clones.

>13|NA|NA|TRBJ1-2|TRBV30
TGTGCCTGGAGTCCCCAAAGATTGAGGGGCTACACCTTC
CAWSPQRLRGYTF
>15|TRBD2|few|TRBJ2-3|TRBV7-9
TGTGCCAGCAGCGTGGTGGGGGGGGGCACAGATACGCAGTATTTT
CASSVVGGGTDTQYF
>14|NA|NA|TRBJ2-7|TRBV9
TGTGCCAGCAGCGTAGATGAGGGATTCTACGAGCAGTACTTC
CASSVDEGFYEQYF
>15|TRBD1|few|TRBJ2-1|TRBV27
TGTGCCAGCACCAGGGACAGGGGCAGTGACAATGAGCAGTTCTTC
CASTRDRGSDNEQFF
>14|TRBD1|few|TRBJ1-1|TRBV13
TGTGCCAGCAGCTCTGACAGGGTGAACACTGAAGCTTTCTTT
CASSSDRVNTEAFF
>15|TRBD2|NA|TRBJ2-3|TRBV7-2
TGTGCCAGCAGCTCCAGGACTAGCGGGGTGGATACGCAGTATTTT
CASSSRTSGVDTQYF
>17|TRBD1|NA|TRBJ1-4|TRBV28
TGTGCCAGCGGAGTACAGGGGTGGGTGAGGACTAATGAAAAACTGTTTTTT
CASGVQGWVRTNEKLFF
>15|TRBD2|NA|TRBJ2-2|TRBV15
TGTGCCTCACGGGGGGGGCGATTAGAGGCCGGGGAGCTGTTTTTT
CASRGGRLEAGELFF
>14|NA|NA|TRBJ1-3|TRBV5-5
TGTGCCAGCAGCTTGGAACTAGCGGGAAACACCATATATTTT
CASSLELAGNTIYF
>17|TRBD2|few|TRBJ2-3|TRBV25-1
TGTGCCAGCAGTGTAATGATAACTAGCGGGTCCACAGATACGCAGTATTTT
CASSVMITSGSTDTQYF
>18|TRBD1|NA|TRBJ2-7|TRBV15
TGTGCCACCAGCCGAGCCCGTACGGAACAGGGGACGACCTACGAGCAGTACTTC
CATSRARTEQGTTYEQYF
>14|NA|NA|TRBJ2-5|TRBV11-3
TGTGCCAGCAGCTTTGGGGGCCCCACAGAGACCCAGTACTTC
CASSFGGPTETQYF
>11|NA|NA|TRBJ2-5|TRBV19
TGTGCCAGTAGTCCGGGGGAGACCCAGTACTTC
CASSPGETQYF
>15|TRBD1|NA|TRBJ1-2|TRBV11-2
TGTGCCAGCAGCCCGGGGACAGGGGGCGCGGGAGGCTACACCTTC
CASSPGTGGAGGYTF
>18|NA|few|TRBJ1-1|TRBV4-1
TGCGCCAGCAGCCAAGGAGGGGCTGTCGGGGCAGCGGGCACTGAAGCTTTCTTT
CASSQGGAVGAAGTEAFF
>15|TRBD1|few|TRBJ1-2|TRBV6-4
TGTGCCAGCAGTGACCCGACAGGGCCACCCCTTGGCTACACCTTC
CASSDPTGPPLGYTF
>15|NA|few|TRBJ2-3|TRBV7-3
TGTGCCAGCAGCCCCCGGGCGGGGGCGGGGGATACGCAGTATTTT
CASSPRAGAGDTQYF
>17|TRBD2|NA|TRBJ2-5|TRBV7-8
TGTGCCAGCAGCCCAGCCTCCTCTAGCGGGGGCGGGGAGACCCAGTACTTC
CASSPASSSGGGETQYF
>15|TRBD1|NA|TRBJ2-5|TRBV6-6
TGTGCCAGCAGTTACTCGAGCAGGGGGCGGGAGACCCAGTACTTC
CASSYSSRGRETQYF
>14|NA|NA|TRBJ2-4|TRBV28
TGTGCCAGCAGTTTAAGAGGACTCAAAAACATTCAGTACTTC
CASSLRGLKNIQYF
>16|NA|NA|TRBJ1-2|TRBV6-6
TGTGCCACCAAATCGGCGGGGGCTGGGTTAATCTATGGCTACACCTTC
CATKSAGAGLIYGYTF
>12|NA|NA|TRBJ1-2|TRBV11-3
TGTGCCAGCAACGGGGGTACCTATGGCTACACCTTC
CASNGGTYGYTF
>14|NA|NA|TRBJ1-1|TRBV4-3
TGCGCCAGCAGCACTCGGGGGTGGAACACTGAAGCTTTCTTT
CASSTRGWNTEAFF
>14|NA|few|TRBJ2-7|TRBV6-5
TGTGCCAGCAGTTACTTTGGGAGTCCCTACGAGAAGTACTTT
CASSYFGSPYEKYF
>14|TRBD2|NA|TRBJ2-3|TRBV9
TGTGCCAGCAGTGAAGCGGGGGGGGGAGATACGCAGTATTTT
CASSEAGGGDTQYF
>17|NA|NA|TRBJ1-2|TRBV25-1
TGTGCCAGCAGCGCTACTGTCCCGGCCTTGCCACACAGTGGCTACACCTTC
CASSATVPALPHSGYTF
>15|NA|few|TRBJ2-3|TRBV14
TGTGCCAGCAGCCAAGTAACGGGGGGCACAGATACGCAGTATTTT
CASSQVTGGTDTQYF
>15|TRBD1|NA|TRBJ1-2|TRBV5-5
TGTGCCAGCAGCTGGGGCGGGACAGGGGATTATGGCTACACCTTC
CASSWGGTGDYGYTF
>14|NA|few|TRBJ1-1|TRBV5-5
TGTGCCAGCAGCTTGGACAGGATTGTCACTGAAGCTTTCTTT
CASSLDRIVTEAFF
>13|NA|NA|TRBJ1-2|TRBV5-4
TGTGCCAGCAGCCCCGACTTGAACTATGGCTACACCTTC
CASSPDLNYGYTF
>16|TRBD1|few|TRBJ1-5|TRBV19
TGTGCCAGTAGGACCGGGACAGGGTATAGCAATCAGCCCCAGCATTTT
CASRTGTGYSNQPQHF
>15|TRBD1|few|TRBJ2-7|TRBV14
TGTGCCAGCAGCCAGCTGACAGGGGGGCTCTACGAGCAGTACTTC
CASSQLTGGLYEQYF
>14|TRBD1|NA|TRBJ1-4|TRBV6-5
TGTGCCAGCAGTCTCAGGGGGAGGAGTGAAAAACTGTTTTTT
CASSLRGRSEKLFF
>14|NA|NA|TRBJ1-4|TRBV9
TGTGCCAGCAGCGTAAGTCCAGAGGGAGAAAAACTGTTTTTT
CASSVSPEGEKLFF
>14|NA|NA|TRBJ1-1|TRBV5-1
TGCGCCAGCAGCTGGGAGGACGGGAACACTGAAGCTTTCTTT
CASSWEDGNTEAFF
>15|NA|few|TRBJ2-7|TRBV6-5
TGTGCCAGCAGCCTAACGGGACACCTAACCTACGAGCAGTACTTC
CASSLTGHLTYEQYF
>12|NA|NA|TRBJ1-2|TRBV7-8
TGTGCCAGCAGCTCTGGGCCTGCCGGCTACACCTTC
CASSSGPAGYTF
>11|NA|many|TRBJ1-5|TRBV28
TGTGCCAGCAGTTTCCCACAGCCCAAGCATTTC
CASSFPQPKHF
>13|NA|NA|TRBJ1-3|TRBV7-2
TGTGCCAGCAGCTTGGGGGGTCTCAACACCATATATTTT
CASSLGGLNTIYF
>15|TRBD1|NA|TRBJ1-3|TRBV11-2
TGTGCCAGCAGCCGCCGACAGGGATCCGGAAACACCATATATTTT
CASSRRQGSGNTIYF
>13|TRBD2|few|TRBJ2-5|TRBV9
TGTGCCAGCAGCGTACGGGGGGAGCGGACCCAGTACTTC
CASSVRGERTQYF
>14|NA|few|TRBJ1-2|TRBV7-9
TGTGCCAGCAGCCCCCCGGCGGAGGGAGATGGCTACACCTTC
CASSPPAEGDGYTF
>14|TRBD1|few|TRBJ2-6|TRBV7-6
TGTGCCAGCAGTCAGGGGGCTGGGGCCAACGTCCTGACTTTC
CASSQGAGANVLTF
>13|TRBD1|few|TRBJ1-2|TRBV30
TGTGCCTGGAGTCTACAGGGGGACTATGGCTACACCTTC
CAWSLQGDYGYTF
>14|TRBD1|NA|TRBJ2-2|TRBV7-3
TGTGCCAGCAGCAGGGGACAGGGGGCCGAGGAGCTGTTTTTT
CASSRGQGAEELFF
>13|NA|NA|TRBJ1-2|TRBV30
TGTGCCTGGACCGTAGGAGGGAGAGTCGGCTACACCTTC
CAWTVGGRVGYTF
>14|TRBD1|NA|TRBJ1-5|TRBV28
TGTGCCAGCAGAAAGGACAGGGGCAATCAGCCCCAGCATTTT
CASRKDRGNQPQHF
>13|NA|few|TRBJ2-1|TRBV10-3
TGTGCCATCAGTGTCAGGGAATACAATGAGCAGTTCTTC
CAISVREYNEQFF
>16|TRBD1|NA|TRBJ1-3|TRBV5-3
TGTGCCAGAACGGGACAGGGATGTCCGAATGGAAACACCATATATTTT
CARTGQGCPNGNTIYF
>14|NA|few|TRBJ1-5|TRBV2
TGTGCCAGCAGATTGAAAGGGGTTGGCCAGCCCCAGCATTTT
CASRLKGVGQPQHF
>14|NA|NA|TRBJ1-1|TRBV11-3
TGTGCCAGCAGCTTCGAGGGAAGCGTCACTGAAGCTTTCTTT
CASSFEGSVTEAFF
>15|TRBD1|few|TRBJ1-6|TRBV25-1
TGTGCCAGCAGTCCAACACGGGGACAGAATTCACCCCTCCACTTT
CASSPTRGQNSPLHF
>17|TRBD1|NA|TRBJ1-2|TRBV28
TGTGCCAGCAGTTCGGTAGGACAGGGATTAGCCAACTATGGCTACACCTTC
CASSSVGQGLANYGYTF
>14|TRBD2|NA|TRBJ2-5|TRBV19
TGTGCCAGTAGTAAAGCGGGGGGGGTGGAGACCCAGTACTTC
CASSKAGGVETQYF
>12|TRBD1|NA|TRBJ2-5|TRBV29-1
TGCAGCGTCACCGGGACAGGCGAGACCCAGTACTTC
CSVTGTGETQYF
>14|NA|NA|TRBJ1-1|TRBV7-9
TGTGCCAGCAAGCAGACTCAAGTGGACACTGAAGCTTTCTTT
CASKQTQVDTEAFF
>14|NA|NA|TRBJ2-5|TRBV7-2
TGTGCCAGCAGCTTATCTGGGGCGCGGGAGACCCAGTACTTC
CASSLSGARETQYF
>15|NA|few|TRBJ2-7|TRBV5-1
TGCGCCAGCAGCTTGGGGTGGGCGCGCGGGGTCGAGCAGTACTTC
CASSLGWARGVEQYF
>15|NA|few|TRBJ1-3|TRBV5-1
TGCGCCAGCAGTATGGAGGGGTTCGGGGGAAACACCATATATTTT
CASSMEGFGGNTIYF
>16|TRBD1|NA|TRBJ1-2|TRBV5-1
TGCGCCAGCAGTTCCTCCCCGACAGGGAGTGAGAATGGCTACACCTTC
CASSSSPTGSENGYTF